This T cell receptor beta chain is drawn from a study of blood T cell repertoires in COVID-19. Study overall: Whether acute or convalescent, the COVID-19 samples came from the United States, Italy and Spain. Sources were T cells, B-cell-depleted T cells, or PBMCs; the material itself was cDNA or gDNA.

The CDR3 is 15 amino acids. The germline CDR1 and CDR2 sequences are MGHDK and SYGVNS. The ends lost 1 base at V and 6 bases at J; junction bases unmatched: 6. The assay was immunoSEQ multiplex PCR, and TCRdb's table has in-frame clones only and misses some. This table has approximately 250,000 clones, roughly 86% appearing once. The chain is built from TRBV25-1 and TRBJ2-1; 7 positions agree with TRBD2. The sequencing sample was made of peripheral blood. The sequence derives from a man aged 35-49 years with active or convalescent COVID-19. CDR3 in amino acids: CASSEFRGLLNEQFF. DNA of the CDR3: TGTGCCAGCAGTGAATTCCGGGGACTACTCAATGAGCAGTTCTTC.